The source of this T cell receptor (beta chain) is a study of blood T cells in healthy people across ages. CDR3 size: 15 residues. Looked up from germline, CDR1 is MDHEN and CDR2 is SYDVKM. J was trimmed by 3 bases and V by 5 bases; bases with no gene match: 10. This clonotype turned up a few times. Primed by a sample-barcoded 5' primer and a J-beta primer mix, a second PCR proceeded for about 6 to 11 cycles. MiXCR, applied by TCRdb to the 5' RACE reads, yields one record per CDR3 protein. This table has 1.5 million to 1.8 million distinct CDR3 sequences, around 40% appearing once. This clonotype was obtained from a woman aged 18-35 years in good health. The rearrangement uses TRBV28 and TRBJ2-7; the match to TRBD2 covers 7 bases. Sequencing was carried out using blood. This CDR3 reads CASSPRDYKGYEQYF. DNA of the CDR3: TGTGCCAGCAGTCCACGGGACTATAAAGGCTACGAGCAGTACTTC. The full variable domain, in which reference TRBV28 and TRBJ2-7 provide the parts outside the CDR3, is DVKVTQSSRYLVKRTGEKVFLECVQDMDHENMFWYRQDPGLGLRLIYFSYDVKMKEKGDIPEGYSVSREKKERFSLILESASTNQTSMYLCASSPRDYKGYEQYFGPGTRLTVT.